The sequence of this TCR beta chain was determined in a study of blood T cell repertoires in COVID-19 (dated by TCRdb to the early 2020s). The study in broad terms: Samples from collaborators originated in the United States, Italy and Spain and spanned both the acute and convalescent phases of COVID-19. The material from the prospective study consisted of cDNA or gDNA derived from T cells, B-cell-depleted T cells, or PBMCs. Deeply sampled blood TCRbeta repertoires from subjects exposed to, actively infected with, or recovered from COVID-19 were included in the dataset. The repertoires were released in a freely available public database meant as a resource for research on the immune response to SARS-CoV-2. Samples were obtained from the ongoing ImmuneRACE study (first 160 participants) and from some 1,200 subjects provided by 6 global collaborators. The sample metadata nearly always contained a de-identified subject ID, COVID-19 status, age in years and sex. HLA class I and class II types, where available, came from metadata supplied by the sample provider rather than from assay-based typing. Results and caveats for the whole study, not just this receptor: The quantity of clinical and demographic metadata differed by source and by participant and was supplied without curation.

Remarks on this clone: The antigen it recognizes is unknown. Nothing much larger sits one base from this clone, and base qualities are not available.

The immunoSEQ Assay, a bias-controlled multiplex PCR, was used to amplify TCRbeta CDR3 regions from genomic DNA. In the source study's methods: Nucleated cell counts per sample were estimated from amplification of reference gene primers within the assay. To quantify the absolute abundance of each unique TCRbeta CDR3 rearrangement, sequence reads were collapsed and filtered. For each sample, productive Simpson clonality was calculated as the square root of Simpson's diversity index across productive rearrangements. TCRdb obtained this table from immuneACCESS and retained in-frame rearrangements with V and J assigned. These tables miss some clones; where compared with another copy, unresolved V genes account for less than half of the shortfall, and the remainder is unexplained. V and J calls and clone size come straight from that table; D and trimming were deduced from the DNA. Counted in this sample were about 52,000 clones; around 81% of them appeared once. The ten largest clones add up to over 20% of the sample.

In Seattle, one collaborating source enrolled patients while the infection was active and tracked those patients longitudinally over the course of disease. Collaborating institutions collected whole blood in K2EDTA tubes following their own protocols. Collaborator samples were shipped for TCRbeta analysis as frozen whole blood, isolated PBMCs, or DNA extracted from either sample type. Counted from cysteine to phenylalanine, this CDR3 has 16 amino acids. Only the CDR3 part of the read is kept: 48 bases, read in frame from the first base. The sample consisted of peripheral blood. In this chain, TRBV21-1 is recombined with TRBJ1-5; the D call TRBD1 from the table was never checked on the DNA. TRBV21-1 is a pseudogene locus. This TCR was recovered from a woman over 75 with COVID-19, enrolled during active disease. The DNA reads TGTGCCAGCAGCAACAGGGACAGAGCTTACAATCAGCCCCAGCATTTT. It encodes CASSNRDRAYNQPQHF.